The sample holds a few counts of the clone carrying this T cell receptor (beta chain). Its specificity is unknown. The data originate from a study of response to subunit inactivated influenza vaccine. CDR1 and CDR2 (germline): LGHNA, YNFKEQ. V was pared by 1 base and J by 0 bases, with 16 bases between. The CDR3 consists of 19 residues. TCRdb called the RT-PCR reads again in MiXCR, with one record for every CDR3 protein. Of over 650,000 distinct CDR3 sequences in the sample, less than 20% are singletons; the top ten hold approximately 11%. General observations from the study: With each seasonal influenza vaccination, the authors suggested, few new T cells are recruited.

J is TRBJ1-6 and V is TRBV4-2, with D uncertain. The TCR was taken from a man aged 45-65 years who received an inactivated influenza vaccine. The sample consisted of PBMCs from blood, taken 5 to 6 days after vaccination. The CDR3 coding sequence is TGTGCCAGCAGCCAAGCGGGTCCCCAAATGAGCTCCTATAATTCACCCCTCCACTTT. Residues: CASSQAGPQMSSYNSPLHF.